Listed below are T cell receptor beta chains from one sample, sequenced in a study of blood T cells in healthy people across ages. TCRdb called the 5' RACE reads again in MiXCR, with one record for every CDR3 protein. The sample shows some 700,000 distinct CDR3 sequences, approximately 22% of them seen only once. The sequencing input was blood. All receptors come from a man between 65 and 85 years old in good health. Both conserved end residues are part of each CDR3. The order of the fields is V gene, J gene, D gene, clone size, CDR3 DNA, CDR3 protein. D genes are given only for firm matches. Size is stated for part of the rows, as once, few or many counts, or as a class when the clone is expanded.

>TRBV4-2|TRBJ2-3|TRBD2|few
TGTGCCAGCAGCCAAGATTGGACTAGCGGGGGCCGCACAGATACGCAGTATTTT
CASSQDWTSGGRTDTQYF
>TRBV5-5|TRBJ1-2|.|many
TGTGCCAGCAGCACCTCTAACTATGGCTACACCTTC
CASSTSNYGYTF
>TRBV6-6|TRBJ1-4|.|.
TGTGCCAGCAGTTACCCCGCTGCCCAGAGGGGTGAAAAACTGTTTTTT
CASSYPAAQRGEKLFF
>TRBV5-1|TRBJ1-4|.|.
TGCGCCAGCAGCTTGGACGGGCGTGGGGCTAATGAAAAACTGTTTTTT
CASSLDGRGANEKLFF
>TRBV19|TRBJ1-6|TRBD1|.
TGTGCCAGTGCCTTAACAGGGGCAAATTCACCCCTCCACTTT
CASALTGANSPLHF
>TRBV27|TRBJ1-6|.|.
TGTGCCAGCAGTCCACGGGCACAATCACCCCTCCACTTT
CASSPRAQSPLHF
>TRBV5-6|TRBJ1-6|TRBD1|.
TGTGCCAGCAGCTTGGTGCTCGGACAGGGAGGTAATTCACCCCTCCACTTT
CASSLVLGQGGNSPLHF
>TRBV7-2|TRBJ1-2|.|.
TGTGCCAGCAGCTTTGGACAGAAAGCTAACTATGGCTACACCTTC
CASSFGQKANYGYTF
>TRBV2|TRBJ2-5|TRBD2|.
TGTGCCAGCAGGGCCCTAGCGGGTAACCAAGAGACCCAGTACTTC
CASRALAGNQETQYF
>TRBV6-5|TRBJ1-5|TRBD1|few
TGTGCCAGCAAACGGGGACCCCAGGGGGCCCAGCATTTT
CASKRGPQGAQHF
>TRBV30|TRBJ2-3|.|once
TGTGCCTGGAGTCCCTCTAGGGATATCTCTCAGTATTTT
CAWSPSRDISQYF
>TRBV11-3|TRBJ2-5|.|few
TGTGCCAGCAGCTTAGATGGGCCAACCAGGTCCCAGTACTTC
CASSLDGPTRSQYF
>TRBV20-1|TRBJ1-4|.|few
TGCAGTGCTACCGCGGCCCCTGATGAAAAACTGTTTTTT
CSATAAPDEKLFF
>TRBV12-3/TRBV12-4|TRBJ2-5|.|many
TGTGCCAGCAGTTACCAACAGGGTTACCAAGAGACCCAGTACTTC
CASSYQQGYQETQYF
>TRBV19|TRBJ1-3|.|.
TGTGCCAGTACAGTAGCGAGCAGAATTGGGCAGCCCTCTGGAAACACCATATATTTT
CASTVASRIGQPSGNTIYF
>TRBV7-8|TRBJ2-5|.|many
TGTGCCAGCAGCTTCGAGTCCGGGACCCAGTACTTC
CASSFESGTQYF
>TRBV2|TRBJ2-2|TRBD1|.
TGTGCCAGCAATCTAAGGACAGGGTCGGAGGAGCTGTTTTTT
CASNLRTGSEELFF
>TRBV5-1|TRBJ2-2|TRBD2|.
TGCGCCAGCAGCTTGGATCCCATAGGCGCTAGCGGGAGCACCGGGGAGCTGTTTTTT
CASSLDPIGASGSTGELFF
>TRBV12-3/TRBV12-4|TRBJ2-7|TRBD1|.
TGTGCCAGCAGTCCGACAGGGGTCTCCTACGAGCAGTACTTC
CASSPTGVSYEQYF
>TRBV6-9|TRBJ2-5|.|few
TGTGCCAGCAGTTCGCGCCAGGGGTGGGAGACCCAGTACTTC
CASSSRQGWETQYF
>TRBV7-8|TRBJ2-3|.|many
TGTGCCAGCAGCCCGCTATGGACAGTTAACACAGATACGCAGTATTTT
CASSPLWTVNTDTQYF
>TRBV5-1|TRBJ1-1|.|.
TGCGCCAGCAGCCCTCACAGGCTTATGAACACTGAAGCTTTCTTT
CASSPHRLMNTEAFF
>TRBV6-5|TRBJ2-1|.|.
TGTGCCAGCAGTTACTCAGCCTTGGGCCGGGGCAATGAGCAGTTCTTC
CASSYSALGRGNEQFF
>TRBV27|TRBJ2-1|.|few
TGTGCCAGCGGCTTATACTTGCGGCAGTTCTTC
CASGLYLRQFF
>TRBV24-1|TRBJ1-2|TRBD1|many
TGTGCCACCAGTGACCCCGACAGGGCGGGGGGCTACACCTTC
CATSDPDRAGGYTF
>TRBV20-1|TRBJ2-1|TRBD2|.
TGCAGTGCTAGAGAAACTAGCGGGGGCCACAATGAGCAGTTCTTC
CSARETSGGHNEQFF
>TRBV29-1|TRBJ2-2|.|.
TGCAGCGTTGATTCCGGGCCCAACACCGGGGAGCTGTTTTTT
CSVDSGPNTGELFF
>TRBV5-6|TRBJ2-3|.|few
TGTGCCAGCAGCTTCCTGGGAACGGGCACAGATACGCAGTATTTT
CASSFLGTGTDTQYF
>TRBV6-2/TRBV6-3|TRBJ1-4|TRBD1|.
TGTGCCAGCAGAAGCCCAGGACAGGCTACAACTAATGAAAAACTGTTTTTT
CASRSPGQATTNEKLFF
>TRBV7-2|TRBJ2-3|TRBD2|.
TGTGCCAGCAGCGCACTAGCGCCTAGCACAGATACGCAGTATTTT
CASSALAPSTDTQYF
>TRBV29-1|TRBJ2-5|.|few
TGCAGCGTACTACAGGGAGGTGAAGAGACCCAGTACTTC
CSVLQGGEETQYF
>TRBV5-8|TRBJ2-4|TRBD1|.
TGTGCCAGCACGGACAGGGTGGTTTGGGACATTCAGTACTTC
CASTDRVVWDIQYF
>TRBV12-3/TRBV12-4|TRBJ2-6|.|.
TGTGCCAGCAGGAAGCTTTCTGGGGCCAACGTCCTGACTTTC
CASRKLSGANVLTF
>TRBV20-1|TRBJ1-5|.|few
TGCAGTGCTAGGATGGGGGCACCCAATCAGCCCCAGCATTTT
CSARMGAPNQPQHF
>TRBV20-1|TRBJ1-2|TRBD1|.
TGCAGTGTTAGAGATAATAGGCGACAGGGGTTTTATGGCTACACCTTC
CSVRDNRRQGFYGYTF
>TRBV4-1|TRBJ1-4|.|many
TGCGCCAGCAGCCAAGATCCGGGACAACGGAGTGAAAAACTGTTTTTT
CASSQDPGQRSEKLFF
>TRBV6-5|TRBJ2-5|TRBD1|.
TGTGCCAGCAGTACCGGGACAGGGGTAATAGCCGAGACCCAGTACTTC
CASSTGTGVIAETQYF
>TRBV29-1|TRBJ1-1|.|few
TGCAGCGTCGAAGGAAACACTGAAGCTTTCTTT
CSVEGNTEAFF
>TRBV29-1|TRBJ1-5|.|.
TGCAGCGTCCAGGGTAATAGCAATCAGCCCCAGCATTTT
CSVQGNSNQPQHF
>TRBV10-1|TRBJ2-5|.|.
TGCGCCAGCAGCTGGGGTCGAGAGACCCAGTACTTC
CASSWGRETQYF
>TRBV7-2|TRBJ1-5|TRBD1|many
TGTGCCAGCACCCCGACAGGGTTGAGCAATCAGCCCCAGCATTTT
CASTPTGLSNQPQHF
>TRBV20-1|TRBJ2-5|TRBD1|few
TGCAGTGCTAGAACAGGGGCGGGAGAGACCCAGTACTTC
CSARTGAGETQYF
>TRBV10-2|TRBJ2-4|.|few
TGCGCCAGCAGTGAGTCAGGAGGGGGTAGCCTTCAGTACTTC
CASSESGGGSLQYF
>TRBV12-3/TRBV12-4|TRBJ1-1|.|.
TGTGCCAGCAGTTTGAATAGTTGGTTGTCGGCTAACACTGAAGCTTTCTTT
CASSLNSWLSANTEAFF
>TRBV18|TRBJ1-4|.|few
TGTGCCAGCTCACCGACTTCAGGGGCAACTAATGAAAAACTGTTTTTT
CASSPTSGATNEKLFF
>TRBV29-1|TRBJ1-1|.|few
TGCAGCGTTGAAGATCCCGGGAGAACTGAAGCTTTCTTT
CSVEDPGRTEAFF
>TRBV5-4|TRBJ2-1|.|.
TGTGCCAGCAGCTTGTTAGGGCTAGCCTTCTACAATGAGCAGTTCTTC
CASSLLGLAFYNEQFF
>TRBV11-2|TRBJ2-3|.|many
TGTGCCAGCAGCCCCCGGACAATCACAGATACGCAGTATTTT
CASSPRTITDTQYF
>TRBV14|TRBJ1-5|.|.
TGTGCCAGACAGTCCAACAATCAGCCCCAGCATTTT
CARQSNNQPQHF
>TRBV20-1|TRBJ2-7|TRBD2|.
TGCGGTGCTAGGGGCGGGGGGGCCCTCTACGAGCAGTACTTC
CGARGGGALYEQYF
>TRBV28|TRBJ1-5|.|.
TGTGCCAGCAGTCCTCAGGCGGGGAAGGGCAAGAGCAATCAGCCCCAGCATTTT
CASSPQAGKGKSNQPQHF
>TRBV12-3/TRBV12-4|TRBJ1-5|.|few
TGTGCCAGCAGCCATGGACGGTTCAATCAGCCCCAGCATTTT
CASSHGRFNQPQHF